These 15 T cell receptor beta chains share one sample of origin, sequenced in a study of graft-versus-host responses after intestinal transplantation. The plating included roughly 200,000 irradiated, violet-dye-labeled stimulator cells together with roughly 200,000 CFSE-labeled responder cells. The assay was immunoSEQ multiplex PCR, and TCRdb's table has in-frame clones only and misses some. Of tens of thousands of clones listed, 30% to 40% are singletons. The sequenced sample was alloreactive CD8+ T cells from a mixed lymphocyte reaction culture, obtained before intestinal transplant. Subset reported: CFSE-low proliferating T cells sorted from roughly 6-day pre-transplant mixed lymphocyte reaction (GvH or HvG direction). These receptors were taken from a human patient who received an intestinal transplant.

This clone occurred a few times. In the same sample, other DNA sequences code for this CDR3. V gene TRBV19 combines with J gene TRBJ2-2; D not certain. This CDR3 contains 11 residues. In germline, CDR1 is LNHDA, CDR2 SQIVND (reference sequence). Trimming took 5 bases from V and 7 from J, leaving 5 bases between them. The CDR3: CASSHNGELFF. CDR3 sequence (DNA): TGTGCCAGTAGTCATAACGGGGAGCTGTTTTTT.

By proportion, this clone is medium-sized. V is TRBV27 and J is TRBJ2-2, with D possibly matching TRBD1 (6 bases). V was clipped by 7 bases and J by 5 bases, with 8 bases between them. This CDR3 contains 12 residues. CDR1 is MNHEY, CDR2 SMNVEV, per germline (reference sequence). CDR3 sequence reads: CASTQGTGELFF. The CDR3 DNA reads as TGTGCCAGCACCCAGGGGACCGGGGAGCTGTTTTTT.

In its sample, this clone was seen a few times. The rearrangement uses TRBV27 and TRBJ2-5, with 9 bases matching TRBD1. With V trimmed by 6 bases and J by 2 bases, 16 bases remained unmatched. CDR1 is MNHEY, CDR2 SMNVEV, per germline (reference sequence). The CDR3 has 18 residues. CDR3 nucleotides: TGTGCCAGCAGAGTCGAACCGGGACAGGGATCTAAACAAGAGACCCAGTACTTC. It yields the protein CASRVEPGQGSKQETQYF.

The gene calls are TRBV4-1 and TRBJ2-3, with D unclear. V lost 3 bases to trimming and J lost 4 bases, with 11 bases between them. In germline, CDR1 is MGHRA, CDR2 YSYEKL. The CDR3 runs 14 residues. The CDR3 sequence is CASSHDLGPDTQYF. CDR3 bases: TGCGCCAGCAGCCACGATCTAGGACCAGATACGCAGTATTTT.

This clone occurred many times. The chain has TRBV5-1 and TRBJ1-1; the match to TRBD1 covers 10 bases. The ends lost 0 bases at V and 1 base at J; junction bases unmatched: 0. Germline V CDR1 and CDR2: SGHRS, YFSETQ. CDR3 length equals 15 residues. CDR3 in DNA: TGCGCCAGCAGCTTGGGGGACAGGGGGAACACTGAAGCTTTCTTT. It specifies CASSLGDRGNTEAFF.

This clone was detected a few times. This CDR3 is also generated by other DNA sequences in the sample. V and J are TRBV11-2 and TRBJ2-7; D not resolved. Germline V CDR1 and CDR2: SGHAT, FQNNGV. CDR3 length equals 13 residues. V lost 1 base and J lost 2, with 6 bases in between. The CDR3 protein is CASSLGQTYEQYF. CDR3 nucleotides: TGTGCCAGCAGCTTAGGGCAGACCTACGAGCAGTACTTC.

This clone was seen a few times. The CDR3 DNA reads TGCGCCAGCAGCCAGGTCTCCCTGGCCTACGAGCAGTACTTC. The encoded protein is CASSQVSLAYEQYF. The genes are TRBV4-3 and TRBJ2-7; D is unresolved. The CDR3 spans 14 residues. The V end was cut by 3 bases, the J end by 2 bases, with 11 bases between. Germline-derived CDR1 and CDR2 are LGHNA and YSLEER.

CDR3 loop: CASRVAGLSYEQYF. CDR3 nucleotide sequence: TGTGCCAGCCGGGTGGCTGGCCTCTCCTACGAGCAGTACTTC. The chain joins TRBV27 to TRBJ2-7, with D unresolved. Between the trimmed V and J ends, which lost 8 bases and 0 bases, there was a span of 14 bases. The CDR3 contains 14 residues. Germline V lookup: CDR1 MNHEY, CDR2 SMNVEV (reference sequence).

This clone was picked up a small number of times. A clone one base away is much larger, so this may be a read error. Other DNA sequences from this sample encode an identical CDR3 as well. This rearrangement joins TRBV4-2 to TRBJ2-7; D ambiguous. The CDR3 covers 12 residues. Trimming stripped 0 bases from V and 3 bases from J, with 3 bases between. Germline-derived CDR1 and CDR2 are LGHNA and YNFKEQ. This chain's CDR3 is CASSQDNYEQYF. The CDR3 DNA follows: TGTGCCAGCAGCCAAGACAACTACGAGCAGTACTTC.

This clone has more than one count but fewer than ten. The chain couples TRBV6-6 to TRBJ1-6; D is possibly TRBD1 (6 bases). Germline-derived CDR1 and CDR2 are MNHNY and SVGAGI (reference sequence). This CDR3 spans 13 amino acids. Trimming shortened V by 6 bases and J by 7 bases, and 10 bases separated the two germline ends. For the CDR3, the DNA is TGTGCCAGCAGCACCAGGGGCAATTCACCCCTCCACTTT. Protein sequence: CASSTRGNSPLHF.

The rearrangement links TRBV30 to TRBJ2-1; 10 bases fit TRBD2. Per germline, CDR1 GTSNPN and CDR2 SVGIG (reference sequence). This CDR3 comprises 15 residues. Trimming cost V 5 bases and J 2 bases; bases outside gene matches: 6. The CDR3 spells CAWDTLAGAYNEQFF. DNA for the CDR3: TGTGCCTGGGATACCCTAGCGGGAGCCTACAATGAGCAGTTCTTC.

The chain joins TRBV27 to TRBJ2-1, with 10 bases that match TRBD2. There are 16 residues in the CDR3. V lost 8 bases and J lost 8; bases outside the gene matches: 15. Looked up from germline, CDR1 is MNHEY and CDR2 is SMNVEV (reference sequence). The CDR3 here is CASSPGSGRIPDEQFF. The CDR3 DNA reads as TGTGCCAGCTCCCCGGGTAGCGGGAGGATTCCGGATGAGCAGTTCTTC.

This clone was seen only a few times. The chain recombines TRBV23-1 with TRBJ1-6; D is ambiguous. TRBV23-1 is an ORF, and what it does is uncertain. V lost 7 bases and J 8 bases, leaving 18 bases between the germline ends. CDR3 length equals 15 residues. The CDR3 region has the DNA TGCGCCAGCACCCCCCGGTGGCGGTGCTATTCACCCCTCCACTTT. Residues: CASTPRWRCYSPLHF.

This clone has a handful of counts. This rearrangement joins TRBV2 to TRBJ2-4, with 7 positions matching TRBD1. V lost 5 bases, J lost 0 bases, and 13 bases stayed unmatched. This CDR3 has 18 residues. The germline CDR1 and CDR2 sequences are SNHLY and FYNNEI. The CDR3 bases are TGTGCCAGCAGTAAGACCCAACAGGGGCTAGGAGCCAAAAACATTCAGTACTTC. It codes for CASSKTQQGLGAKNIQYF.

This clone was counted a few times. The chain carries TRBV2 and TRBJ1-1; no clear D. Germline lookup yields CDR1 SNHLY and CDR2 FYNNEI. The CDR3 is 10 residues long. The V and J ends lost 6 bases and 8 bases respectively, with 7 bases between them. The CDR3 sequence: CASRLVEAFF. The CDR3 DNA is TGTGCCAGCAGGCTAGTAGAAGCTTTCTTT.